This TCR beta chain was sequenced for a study of blood T cell repertoires in COVID-19. Turning to the study itself: PBMCs, B-cell-depleted T cells, or T cells were the source of the cDNA or gDNA that made up the material.

This clone was observed a single time. In the authors' workflow: Using reference gene primer amplification, nucleated cell counts were estimated. The repertoire was sequenced with immunoSEQ multiplex PCR; TCRdb's copy has only in-frame clones and lacks some. That table gives V, J and clone size, and the DNA gave D and trimming. The table has about 240,000 clones, about 86% seen once. CDR3 size: 13 residues. Germline V lookup: CDR1 MNHEY, CDR2 SVGAGI. J was trimmed by 7 bases and V by 10 bases; bases with no gene match: 7. The J gene is TRBJ1-6, the V gene TRBV6-5; 7 bases agree with TRBD1. Sample: peripheral blood. The sequence derives from a woman older than 75 with acute or convalescent COVID-19. DNA of the CDR3: TGTGCCACAACCGGGACAGAAAATTCACCCCTCCACTTT. It is translated as CATTGTENSPLHF.